Listed below are T cell receptor beta chains from one sample, sequenced in a study of T cells in Graves' hyperthyroidism and ophthalmopathy. Each CDR3 protein is one row after TCRdb ran MiXCR on the multiplex PCR reads. The sample shows roughly 300,000 distinct CDR3 sequences, 20% to 25% of them seen only once. The sequenced material came from blood. The source is a woman between 45 and 65 years old with Graves' hyperthyroidism. Both conserved end residues are part of each CDR3. D genes are given only for firm matches. Some rows have no size entry. The others give once, few or many, or a class for an expanded clone.

TRBD2 TRBJ2-5 many TRBV27 TGTGCCAGCAGAACAGGACTAGCGGGGCGGACCCAGTACTTC CASRTGLAGRTQYF
. TRBJ1-1 few TRBV10-3 TGTGCCATCAGTGAGTCGGAGGCTATGAACACTGAAGCTTTCTTT CAISESEAMNTEAFF
. TRBJ2-1 . TRBV20-1 TGCAGTGCTAGAGATGCCTCTGTAGCGGACAATGAGCAGTTCTTC CSARDASVADNEQFF
TRBD1 TRBJ1-2 many TRBV3-1 TGTGCCAGCAGCCAAGAAGGGACAGGGCCCTTGGGCTACACCTTC CASSQEGTGPLGYTF
. TRBJ2-5 few TRBV5-1 TGCGCCAGCAGCTGGGGCAGCCAAGAGACCCAGTACTTC CASSWGSQETQYF
. TRBJ2-1 few TRBV11-2 TGTGCCAGCAGCCCCGGGGACTCGTACAATGAGCAGTTCTTC CASSPGDSYNEQFF
. TRBJ1-1 . TRBV3-1 TGTGCCAGCAGCCAAGTTTCGACAATGAACACTGAAGCTTTCTTT CASSQVSTMNTEAFF
TRBD2 TRBJ2-7 few TRBV29-1 TGCAGCGTCGGGGGGGGGGAAAGCTACGAGCAGTACTTC CSVGGGESYEQYF
. TRBJ1-2 many TRBV3-1 TGTGCCAGCAGCCAACTAACAGGATCTGGCTACACCTTC CASSQLTGSGYTF
. TRBJ2-3 many TRBV5-1 TGCGCCAGCAGCTTGGGTTCAACGACGACAGATACGCAGTATTTT CASSLGSTTTDTQYF
. TRBJ2-3 . TRBV6-2/TRBV6-3 TGTGCCAGCAGCGGGGACCCCACAGATACGCAGTATTTT CASSGDPTDTQYF
. TRBJ2-3 many TRBV14 TGTGCCAGCAGCCATCTCGACAGGATTAGCACAGATACGCAGTATTTT CASSHLDRISTDTQYF
. TRBJ1-1 . TRBV27 TGTGCCAGCAGTTTATCTGTCGGGTACACTGAAGCTTTCTTT CASSLSVGYTEAFF
. TRBJ2-3 few TRBV7-2 TGTGCCAGCAGCTTAGGAGCGGGAGATACGCAGTATTTT CASSLGAGDTQYF
TRBD1 TRBJ2-1 many TRBV2 TGTGCCAGCAGCCAGCCGGGACAGGGGATTGGTGAGCAGTTCTTC CASSQPGQGIGEQFF
. TRBJ2-3 . TRBV12-3/TRBV12-4 TGTGCCAGCAGTTCGGGACCAGGGTGGAGGGATACGCAGTATTTT CASSSGPGWRDTQYF
. TRBJ2-1 many TRBV11-3 TGTGCCAGCAGCTGGGGGCTATATGAGCAGTTCTTC CASSWGLYEQFF